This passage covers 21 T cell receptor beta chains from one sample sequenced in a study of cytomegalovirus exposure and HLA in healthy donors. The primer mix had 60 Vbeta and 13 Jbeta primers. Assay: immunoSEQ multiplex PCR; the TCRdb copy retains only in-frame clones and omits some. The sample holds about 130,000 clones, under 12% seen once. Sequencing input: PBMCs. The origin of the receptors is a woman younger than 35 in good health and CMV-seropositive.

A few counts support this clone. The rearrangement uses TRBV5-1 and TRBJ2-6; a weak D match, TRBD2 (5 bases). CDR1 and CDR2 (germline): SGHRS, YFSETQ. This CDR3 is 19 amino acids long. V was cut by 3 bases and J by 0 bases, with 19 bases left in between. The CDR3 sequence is CASSSNAGIGVSGANVLTF. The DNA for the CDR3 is TGCGCCAGCAGCTCGAACGCCGGGATCGGGGTCTCTGGGGCCAACGTCCTGACTTTC.

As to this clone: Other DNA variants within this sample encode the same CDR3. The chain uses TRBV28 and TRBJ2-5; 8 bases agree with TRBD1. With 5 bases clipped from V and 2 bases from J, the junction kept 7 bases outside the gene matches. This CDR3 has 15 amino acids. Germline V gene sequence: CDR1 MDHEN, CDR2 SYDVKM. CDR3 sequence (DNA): TGTGCCAGCAGTCGGCAGGGGGCACGGCAAGAGACCCAGTACTTC. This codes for CASSRQGARQETQYF.

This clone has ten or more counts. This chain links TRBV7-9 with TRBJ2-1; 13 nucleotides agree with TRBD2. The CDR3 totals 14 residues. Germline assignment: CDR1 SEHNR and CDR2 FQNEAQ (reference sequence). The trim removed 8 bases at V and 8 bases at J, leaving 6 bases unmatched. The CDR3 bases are TGTGCCAGCCGGACTAGCGGGAGTAGGGATGAGCAGTTCTTC. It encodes CASRTSGSRDEQFF.

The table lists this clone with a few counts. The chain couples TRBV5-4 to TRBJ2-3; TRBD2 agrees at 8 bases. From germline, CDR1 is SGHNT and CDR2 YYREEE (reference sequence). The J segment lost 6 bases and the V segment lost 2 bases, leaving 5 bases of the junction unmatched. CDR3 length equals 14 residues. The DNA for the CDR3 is TGTGCCAGCAGCTTCACCAGCGGGAGTGATACGCAGTATTTT. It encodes CASSFTSGSDTQYF.

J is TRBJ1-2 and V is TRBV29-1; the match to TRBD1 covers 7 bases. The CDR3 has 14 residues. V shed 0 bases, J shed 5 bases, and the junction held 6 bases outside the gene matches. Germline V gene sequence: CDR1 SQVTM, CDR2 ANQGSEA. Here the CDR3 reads CSVEDGGTEYGYTF. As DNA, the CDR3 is TGCAGCGTTGAAGATGGAGGGACAGAGTATGGCTACACCTTC.

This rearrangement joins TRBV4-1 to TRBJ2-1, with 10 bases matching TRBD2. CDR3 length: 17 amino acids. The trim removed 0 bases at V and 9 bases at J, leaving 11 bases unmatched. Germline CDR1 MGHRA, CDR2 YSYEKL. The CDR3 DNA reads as TGCGCCAGCAGCCAAGATACCAGCGGGAGGGCCGACAGTGAGCAGTTCTTC. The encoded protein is CASSQDTSGRADSEQFF.

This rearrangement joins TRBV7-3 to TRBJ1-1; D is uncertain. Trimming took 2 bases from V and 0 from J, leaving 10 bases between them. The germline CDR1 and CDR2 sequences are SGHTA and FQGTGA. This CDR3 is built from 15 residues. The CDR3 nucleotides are TGTGCCAGCAGCTTATCGGCAGGCATGAACACTGAAGCTTTCTTT. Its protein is CASSLSAGMNTEAFF. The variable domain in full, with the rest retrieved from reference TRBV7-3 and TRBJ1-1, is GAGVSQTPSNKVTEKGKYVELRCDPISGHTALYWYRQSLGQGPEFLIYFQGTGAADDSGLPNDRFFAVRPEGSVSTLKIQRTERGDSAVYLCASSLSAGMNTEAFFGQGTRLTVV.

The CDR3 nucleotides read TGTGCCAGTAGTTTCGGGGGAGGGGAGACCCAGTACTTC. It encodes CASSFGGGETQYF. This sequence joins TRBV19 and TRBJ2-5, with 7 bases lining up with TRBD2. Germline V lookup: CDR1 LNHDA, CDR2 SQIVND (reference sequence). The CDR3 has 13 amino acids. V lost 5 bases and J lost 5; bases outside the gene matches: 5.

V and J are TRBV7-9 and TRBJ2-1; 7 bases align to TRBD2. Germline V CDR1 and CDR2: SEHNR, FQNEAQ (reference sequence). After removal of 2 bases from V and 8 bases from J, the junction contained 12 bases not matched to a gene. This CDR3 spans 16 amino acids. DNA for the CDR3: TGTGCCAGCAGCTTAACTTTGGGACGGCGGGGGTATGAGCAGTTCTTC. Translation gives CASSLTLGRRGYEQFF.

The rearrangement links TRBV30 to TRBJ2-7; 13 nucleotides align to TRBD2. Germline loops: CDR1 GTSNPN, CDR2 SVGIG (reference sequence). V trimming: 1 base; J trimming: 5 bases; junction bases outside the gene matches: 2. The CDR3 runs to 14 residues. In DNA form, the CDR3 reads TGTGCCTGGAGTGCAACTAGCGGGAGGGACGAGCAGTACTTC. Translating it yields CAWSATSGRDEQYF.

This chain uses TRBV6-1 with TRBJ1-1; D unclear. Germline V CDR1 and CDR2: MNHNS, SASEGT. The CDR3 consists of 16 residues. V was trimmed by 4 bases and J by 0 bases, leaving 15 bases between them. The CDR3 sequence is CASSVRPGGVNTEAFF. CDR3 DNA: TGTGCCAGCAGTGTGCGTCCCGGCGGGGTGAACACTGAAGCTTTCTTT.

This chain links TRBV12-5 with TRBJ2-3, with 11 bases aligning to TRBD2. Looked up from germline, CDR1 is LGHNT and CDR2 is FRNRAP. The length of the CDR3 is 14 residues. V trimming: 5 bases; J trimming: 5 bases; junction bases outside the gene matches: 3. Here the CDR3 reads CASGNGLAGDTQYF. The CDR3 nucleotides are TGTGCTAGTGGTAACGGACTAGCGGGAGATACGCAGTATTTT.

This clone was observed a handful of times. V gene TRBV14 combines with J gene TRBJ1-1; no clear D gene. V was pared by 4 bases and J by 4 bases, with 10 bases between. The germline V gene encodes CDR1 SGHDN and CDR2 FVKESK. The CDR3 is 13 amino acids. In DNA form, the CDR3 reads TGTGCCAGCAGCCCCTTTGAGGGCACTGAAGCTTTCTTT. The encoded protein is CASSPFEGTEAFF.

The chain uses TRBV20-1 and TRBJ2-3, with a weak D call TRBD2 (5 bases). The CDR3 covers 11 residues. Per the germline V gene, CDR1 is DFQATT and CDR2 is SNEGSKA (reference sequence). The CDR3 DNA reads TGCAGAGCAACCGGGGCAGATACGCAGTATTTT. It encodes CRATGADTQYF.

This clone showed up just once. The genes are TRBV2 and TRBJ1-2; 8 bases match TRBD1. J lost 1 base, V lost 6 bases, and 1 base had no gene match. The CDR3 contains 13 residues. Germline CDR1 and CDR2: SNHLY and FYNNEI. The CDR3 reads CASRGQDNYGYTF. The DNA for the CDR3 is TGTGCCAGCAGGGGACAGGATAACTATGGCTACACCTTC.

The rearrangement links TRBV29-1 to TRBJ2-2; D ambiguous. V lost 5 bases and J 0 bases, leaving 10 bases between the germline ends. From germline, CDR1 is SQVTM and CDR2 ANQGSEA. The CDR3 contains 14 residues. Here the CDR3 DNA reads TGCAGCGTTCTTAGCCGGTCGAACACCGGGGAGCTGTTTTTT. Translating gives CSVLSRSNTGELFF.

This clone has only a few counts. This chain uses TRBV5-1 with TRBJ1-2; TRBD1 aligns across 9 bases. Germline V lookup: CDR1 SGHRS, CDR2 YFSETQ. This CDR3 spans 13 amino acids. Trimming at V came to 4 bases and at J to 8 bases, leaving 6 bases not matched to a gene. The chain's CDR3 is CASSPTGGRGYTF. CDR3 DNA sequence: TGCGCCAGCAGCCCTACAGGGGGCCGGGGCTACACCTTC.

The CDR3, as DNA: TGTGCCAGCAGCTTAGATACGCGTCGCGAGCAGTACTTC. Its translation is CASSLDTRREQYF. The rearrangement joins TRBV11-2 to TRBJ2-7; D unclear. The length of the CDR3 is 13 residues. V dropped 0 bases and J dropped 6 bases, with 9 bases sitting between them. Germline CDR1 SGHAT, CDR2 FQNNGV. The full variable domain, with the rest looked up from reference TRBV11-2 and TRBJ2-7, is EAGVAQSPRYKIIEKRQSVAFWCNPISGHATLYWYQQILGQGPKLLIQFQNNGVVDDSQLPKDRFSAERLKGVDSTLKIQPAKLEDSAVYLCASSLDTRREQYFGPGTRLTVT.

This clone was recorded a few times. CDR3 amino acids: CASTGGRTTDTQYF. CDR3 in DNA: TGTGCCAGCACGGGGGGCAGGACGACAGATACGCAGTATTTT. This rearrangement joins TRBV27 to TRBJ2-3, with D possibly being TRBD2 (7 bases). V lost 7 bases and J lost 3, with 14 bases in between. The germline CDR1 and CDR2 sequences are MNHEY and SMNVEV (reference sequence). This CDR3 spans 14 amino acids.

This CDR3 is CATRGAGLYEQYF. As DNA, the CDR3 is TGTGCCACCCGAGGGGCAGGACTATACGAGCAGTACTTC. The genes are TRBV6-5 and TRBJ2-7; TRBD2 might be the D (6 bases). The CDR3 is 13 amino acids. The germline V and J ends were trimmed by 10 bases and 4 bases, with 17 bases remaining between them. Germline CDR1 and CDR2: MNHEY and SVGAGI.

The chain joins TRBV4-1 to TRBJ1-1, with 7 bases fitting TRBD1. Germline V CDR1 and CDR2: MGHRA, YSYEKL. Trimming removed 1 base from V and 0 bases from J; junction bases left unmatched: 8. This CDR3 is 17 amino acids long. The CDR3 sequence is CASSQAPGQPMNTEAFF. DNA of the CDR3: TGCGCCAGCAGCCAAGCGCCGGGACAGCCTATGAACACTGAAGCTTTCTTT.